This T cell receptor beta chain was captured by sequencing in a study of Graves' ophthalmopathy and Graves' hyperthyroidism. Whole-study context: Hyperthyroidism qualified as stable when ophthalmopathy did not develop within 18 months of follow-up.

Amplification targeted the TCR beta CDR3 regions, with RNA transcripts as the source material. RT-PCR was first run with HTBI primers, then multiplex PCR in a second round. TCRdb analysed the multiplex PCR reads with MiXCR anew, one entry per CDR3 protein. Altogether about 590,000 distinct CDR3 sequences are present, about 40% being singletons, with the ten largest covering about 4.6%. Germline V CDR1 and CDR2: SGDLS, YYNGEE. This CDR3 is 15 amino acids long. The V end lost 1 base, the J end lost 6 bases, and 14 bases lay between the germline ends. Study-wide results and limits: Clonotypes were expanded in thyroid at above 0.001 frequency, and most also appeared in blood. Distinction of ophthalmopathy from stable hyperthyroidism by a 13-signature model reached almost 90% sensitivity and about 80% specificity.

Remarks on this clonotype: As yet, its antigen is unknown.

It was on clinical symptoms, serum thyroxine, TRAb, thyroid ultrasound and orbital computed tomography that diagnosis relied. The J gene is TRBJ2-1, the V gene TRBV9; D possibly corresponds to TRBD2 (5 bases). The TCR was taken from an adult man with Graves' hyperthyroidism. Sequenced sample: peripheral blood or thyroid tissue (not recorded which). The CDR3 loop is CASSVFTDSVNEQFF. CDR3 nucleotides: TGTGCCAGCAGCGTATTCACGGACTCCGTCAATGAGCAGTTCTTC. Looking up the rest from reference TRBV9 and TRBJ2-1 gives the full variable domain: DSGVTQTPKHLITATGQRVTLRCSPRSGDLSVYWYQQSLDQGLQFLIQYYNGEERAKGNILERFSAQQFPDLHSELNLSSLELGDSALYFCASSVFTDSVNEQFFGPGTRLTVL.